Shown below are 21 T cell receptor beta chains from a single sample sequenced in a study of OX40 agonist ivuxolimab in advanced cancers. The protocol was immunoSEQ multiplex PCR, while the TCRdb copy is restricted to in-frame clones and leaves out a portion. Of about 64,000 clones in the sample, 80% are singletons; the top ten hold approximately 1.2%. Sequences were derived from CD4+ or CD8+ T cells sorted from blood, sampled in a trial of the OX40 agonist ivuxolimab. These receptors were taken from an adult with an advanced solid tumor such as melanoma, head and neck, liver or kidney cancer.

The chain combines TRBV7-9 with TRBJ1-1; perhaps TRBD1 as D (5 bases). Between the trimmed V and J ends, which lost 5 bases and 1 base, there was a span of 8 bases. The CDR3 has 13 amino acids. Germline V gene data show CDR1 as SEHNR and CDR2 as FQNEAQ (reference sequence). The CDR3 DNA sequence: TGTGCCAGCAGCCGGACAACGAACACTGAAGCTTTCTTT. Translating it yields CASSRTTNTEAFF.

CDR3 DNA sequence: TGTGCCTGGAGGACTAGCTACTACGAGCAGTACTTC. It codes for CAWRTSYYEQYF. V and J are TRBV30 and TRBJ2-7; 7 bases are shared with TRBD2. V shed 3 bases and J 3 bases; nucleotides not matched to a gene: 2. The germline gives CDR1 GTSNPN, CDR2 SVGIG (reference sequence). The CDR3 covers 12 residues.

V gene TRBV9 combines with J gene TRBJ2-7; D tentatively reads TRBD1 or TRBD2 (5 bases each). Germline V gives CDR1 SGDLS, CDR2 YYNGEE. V lost 0 bases, J lost 0 bases, and 13 bases lay in between. The CDR3 length is 16 residues. CDR3: CASSVEMGVSSYEQYF. CDR3 nucleotide sequence: TGTGCCAGCAGCGTAGAAATGGGGGTGAGCTCCTACGAGCAGTACTTC. Looking up the rest from reference TRBV9 and TRBJ2-7 gives the full variable domain: DSGVTQTPKHLITATGQRVTLRCSPRSGDLSVYWYQQSLDQGLQFLIQYYNGEERAKGNILERFSAQQFPDLHSELNLSSLELGDSALYFCASSVEMGVSSYEQYFGPGTRLTVT.

The chain uses TRBV7-9 and TRBJ2-1; 11 positions agree with TRBD2. Germline V CDR1 and CDR2: SEHNR, FQNEAQ (reference sequence). The CDR3 is 17 residues long. Trimming took 6 bases from V and 0 from J; bases not matched to a gene: 7. As DNA, the CDR3 is TGTGCCAGCAGGACTAGCGGGGCCATGAGCTCCTACAATGAGCAGTTCTTC. Its translation: CASRTSGAMSSYNEQFF.

The CDR3 DNA sequence: TGCGCCAGCAGCCCTGAACAGGCCCAAGAGACCCAGTACTTC. This codes for CASSPEQAQETQYF. The V and J genes are TRBV5-1 and TRBJ2-5, with D maybe TRBD1 (5 bases). From germline, CDR1 is SGHRS and CDR2 YFSETQ. The CDR3 covers 14 residues. The V end lost 4 bases, the J end lost 1 base, and 11 bases lay between the germline ends.

This clone was observed at least ten times. The chain carries TRBV18 and TRBJ1-2, with TRBD1 identical over 8 bases. V trimming: 4 bases; J trimming: 0 bases; junction bases outside the gene matches: 4. The CDR3 extends over 15 amino acids. The germline V gene encodes CDR1 KGHSH and CDR2 LQKENI. CDR3 nucleotide sequence: TGTGCCAGCTCACTTGACAGGGGTACTAACTATGGCTACACCTTC. It specifies CASSLDRGTNYGYTF.

The chain joins TRBV28 to TRBJ2-5; a possible D gene is TRBD2 (5 bases). V was shortened by 4 bases and J by 3 bases, with 12 bases between the two germline ends. The CDR3 extends over 14 amino acids. The germline V gene encodes CDR1 MDHEN and CDR2 SYDVKM. The CDR3 is CASSSPAGKETQYF. CDR3 coding DNA: TGTGCCAGCAGTTCCCCGGCCGGGAAAGAGACCCAGTACTTC.

This clone was picked up one time. V gene TRBV6-5 combines with J gene TRBJ1-3; no firm D call. Deletions cut 6 bases from V and 0 bases from J, with 6 bases between. This CDR3 has 13 residues. Germline loops: CDR1 MNHEY, CDR2 SVGAGI. CDR3 coding DNA: TGTGCCAGCAGCATAAACTCTGGAAACACCATATATTTT. This gives the protein CASSINSGNTIYF.

This clone was counted once. This chain connects TRBV4-1 to TRBJ1-5; no firm D call. Germline values: CDR1 MGHRA, CDR2 YSYEKL. Trimming shortened V by 0 bases and J by 6 bases, and 6 bases separated the two germline ends. The CDR3 is 13 amino acids. The CDR3: CASSQEGSQPQHF. DNA of the CDR3: TGCGCCAGCAGCCAAGAAGGGAGTCAGCCCCAGCATTTT.

The CDR3 sequence is CASIGTGLNIQYF. The CDR3 DNA reads as TGTGCCAGTATCGGGACAGGATTAAACATTCAGTACTTC. The V and J genes are TRBV19 and TRBJ2-4; 8 nucleotides agree with TRBD1. CDR1 is LNHDA and CDR2 is SQIVND in the germline V gene (reference sequence). This CDR3 has 13 amino acids. V trimming: 7 bases; J trimming: 6 bases; junction bases outside the gene matches: 5. Complete variable domain (other parts from reference TRBV19 and TRBJ2-4): DGGITQSPKYLFRKEGQNVTLSCEQNLNHDAMYWYRQDPGQGLRLIYYSQIVNDFQKGDIAEGYSVSREKKESFPLTVTSAQKNPTAFYLCASIGTGLNIQYFGAGTRLSVL.

The chain combines TRBV27 with TRBJ1-2, with 9 positions matching TRBD1. This CDR3 spans 15 amino acids. Germline lookup yields CDR1 MNHEY and CDR2 SMNVEV (reference sequence). Unmatched junction bases numbered 10, after V lost 0 bases and J lost 11 bases. The DNA for the CDR3 is TGTGCCAGCAGTTTATCCCGGACAGGGGAGCGGGCATACACCTTC. Translating it yields CASSLSRTGERAYTF.

The chain has TRBV5-1 and TRBJ2-7; D might be TRBD2 (5 bases). Trimming removed 4 bases at V and 1 base at J, with 9 bases between. Per germline, CDR1 SGHRS and CDR2 YFSETQ. This CDR3 is built from 13 residues. This CDR3 reads CASSPSGSYEQYF. CDR3 bases: TGCGCCAGCAGCCCGTCGGGGTCCTACGAGCAGTACTTC.

The chain uses TRBV13 and TRBJ1-3; no clear D gene. Trimming left V 2 bases short and J 0 bases short, with 2 bases between. Germline loops: CDR1 PRHDT, CDR2 FYEKMQ (reference sequence). The CDR3 is 13 amino acids. CDR3 in DNA: TGTGCCAGCAGCTTACGCTCTGGAAACACCATATATTTT. This codes for CASSLRSGNTIYF.

About this clone: This same CDR3 is encoded by further DNA sequences in the sample. The J gene is TRBJ1-1, the V gene TRBV11-2; TRBD1 aligns across 7 bases. The CDR3 is made up of 14 amino acids. Per germline, CDR1 SGHAT and CDR2 FQNNGV. V was clipped by 4 bases and J by 4 bases; unmatched bases: 6. The CDR3 sequence is CASSSNRGGTEAFF. In nucleotides, the CDR3 is TGTGCCAGCAGCTCCAACAGGGGCGGCACTGAAGCTTTCTTT. The whole variable domain, remainder taken from reference TRBV11-2 and TRBJ1-1, is EAGVAQSPRYKIIEKRQSVAFWCNPISGHATLYWYQQILGQGPKLLIQFQNNGVVDDSQLPKDRFSAERLKGVDSTLKIQPAKLEDSAVYLCASSSNRGGTEAFFGQGTRLTVV.

V is TRBV5-4 and J is TRBJ1-2; 9 nucleotides align to TRBD1. The germline V gene has CDR1 SGHNT and CDR2 YYREEE (reference sequence). The junction had 12 bases not matched to a gene; V was cut back by 5 bases and J by 7 bases. This CDR3 is built from 15 residues. The CDR3 DNA reads TGTGCCAGCAGTAATACCGGGACAGGGCTAGCTGGCTACACCTTC. It is translated as CASSNTGTGLAGYTF.

This clone was picked up a small number of times. The V call is TRBV4-2, the J call TRBJ1-5, with D unresolved. Between the trimmed V and J ends, which lost 0 bases and 2 bases, there was a span of 5 bases. The CDR3 runs to 14 residues. From germline, CDR1 is LGHNA and CDR2 YNFKEQ. CDR3 amino acids: CASSQERGNQPQHF. The CDR3 DNA reads TGTGCCAGCAGCCAAGAGCGGGGCAATCAGCCCCAGCATTTT.

J is TRBJ2-7 and V is TRBV4-2; unclear D gene. The CDR3 extends over 17 amino acids. Germline CDR1 reads LGHNA; CDR2 reads YNFKEQ. The germline V and J ends were trimmed by 0 bases and 0 bases, with 15 bases remaining between them. Written as DNA, the CDR3 is TGTGCCAGCAGCCAAGATGGTCCACAAATAAGCTCCTACGAGCAGTACTTC. This encodes CASSQDGPQISSYEQYF.

This clone was picked up a small number of times. This chain links TRBV6-5 with TRBJ2-7; TRBD1 matches at 8 bases. The CDR3 spans 14 residues. CDR1 is MNHEY and CDR2 is SVGAGI in the germline V gene. V trimming: 5 bases; J trimming: 5 bases; junction bases outside the gene matches: 8. The CDR3 DNA is TGTGCCAGCAGTGAAGGTGACAGGGGCCACGAGCAGTACTTC. Encoded protein: CASSEGDRGHEQYF.

In this sample, this clone turned up a few times. The rearrangement joins TRBV6-1 to TRBJ2-7; 9 bases line up with TRBD1. Per the germline V gene, CDR1 is MNHNS and CDR2 is SASEGT. The J segment lost 2 bases and the V segment lost 4 bases, leaving 3 bases of the junction unmatched. The CDR3 loop spans 14 amino acids. The CDR3 loop is CASSVRTGAYEQYF. CDR3 DNA: TGTGCCAGCAGTGTCCGGACAGGGGCCTACGAGCAGTACTTC.

J is TRBJ1-2 and V is TRBV6-1; no firm D call. Germline values: CDR1 MNHNS, CDR2 SASEGT. This CDR3 comprises 12 residues. The V gene lost 5 bases and the J gene lost 2 bases, with 6 bases spanning the gap. The CDR3 DNA is TGTGCCAGCAGTATGGAGAACTATGGCTACACCTTC. It is translated as CASSMENYGYTF.

This sequence joins TRBV30 and TRBJ1-2, with TRBD1 as a possible D gene (6 bases). Germline V gene sequence: CDR1 GTSNPN, CDR2 SVGIG (reference sequence). The CDR3 loop spans 13 amino acids. The V and J ends lost 5 bases and 4 bases respectively, with 14 bases between them. The CDR3 loop is CAWEQGVGYGYTF. In DNA, the CDR3 is TGTGCCTGGGAACAGGGAGTGGGCTATGGCTACACCTTC.